This T cell receptor (beta chain) appears in the sequencing data of a study of T cells in Graves' hyperthyroidism and ophthalmopathy. Overall study results and limits: Ophthalmopathy prediction by the model preceded onset by a median approximately six months.

Comment on this clonotype: Its antigen is undetermined.

Trimming stripped 4 bases from V and 7 bases from J, with 10 bases between. CDR3 size: 11 residues. The germline CDR1 and CDR2 sequences are SQVTM and ANQGSEA. TCR beta CDR3 sequences were amplified from RNA transcripts. Primed by the HTBI set, a first-round RT-PCR was run on the TCR CDR3. TCRdb re-called the multiplex PCR reads through MiXCR, storing one row per CDR3 protein. This table holds about 840,000 distinct CDR3 sequences, roughly 40% found once. The definition of stable Graves' hyperthyroidism was no ophthalmopathy progression within 18 months. This rearrangement joins TRBV29-1 to TRBJ1-2; D not resolved. Sample: blood. The sequence was collected from a man aged 18 to 35 with Graves' hyperthyroidism. The DNA for the CDR3 is TGCAGCGTTGTGACTGGCCGTGGCTACACCTTC. Protein product: CSVVTGRGYTF. Filled out from reference TRBV29-1 and TRBJ1-2, the complete variable domain reads SAVISQKPSRDICQRGTSLTIQCQVDSQVTMMFWYRQQPGQSLTLIATANQGSEATYESGFVIDKFPISRPNLTFSTLTVSNMSPEDSSIYLCSVVTGRGYTFGSGTRLTVV.